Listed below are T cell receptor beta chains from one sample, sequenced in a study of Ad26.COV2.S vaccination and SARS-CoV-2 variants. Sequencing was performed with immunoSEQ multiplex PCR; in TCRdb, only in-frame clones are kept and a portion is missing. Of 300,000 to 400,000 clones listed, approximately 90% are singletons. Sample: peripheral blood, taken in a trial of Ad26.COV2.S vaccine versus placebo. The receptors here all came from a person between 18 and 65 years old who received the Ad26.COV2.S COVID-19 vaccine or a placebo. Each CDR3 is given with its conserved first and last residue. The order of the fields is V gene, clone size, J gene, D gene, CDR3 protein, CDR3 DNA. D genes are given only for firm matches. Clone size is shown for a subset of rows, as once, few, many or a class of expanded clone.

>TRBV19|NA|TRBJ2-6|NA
CASSIEWTERRSGANVLTF
TGTGCCAGTAGTATAGAATGGACAGAACGACGCTCTGGGGCCAACGTCCTGACTTTC
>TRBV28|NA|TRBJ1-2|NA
CASSLASHAYGYTF
TGTGCCAGCAGTTTAGCCAGCCATGCGTATGGCTACACCTTC
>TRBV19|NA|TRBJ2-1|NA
CASSISRGRYNEQFF
TGTGCCAGTAGTATCTCTAGGGGACGATACAATGAGCAGTTCTTC
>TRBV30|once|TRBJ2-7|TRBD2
CAWSESGNYEQYF
TGTGCCTGGAGTGAAAGCGGGAACTACGAGCAGTACTTC
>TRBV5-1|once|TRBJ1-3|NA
CASRQGGGSGNTIYF
TGCGCCAGCAGGCAGGGAGGGGGCTCTGGAAACACCATATATTTT
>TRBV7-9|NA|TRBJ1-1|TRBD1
CASSSTGGIDEAFF
TGTGCCAGCAGCTCGACAGGGGGCATTGATGAAGCTTTCTTT
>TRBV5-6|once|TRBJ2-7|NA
CASSLFDEQYF
TGTGCCAGCAGCTTGTTCGACGAGCAGTACTTC
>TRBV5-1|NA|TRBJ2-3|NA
CASTPSGPSTDTQYF
TGCGCCAGCACCCCGAGCGGACCTAGCACAGATACGCAGTATTTT
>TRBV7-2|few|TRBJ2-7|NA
CASRLGSDEQYF
TGTGCCAGCAGGTTAGGGTCGGACGAGCAGTACTTC
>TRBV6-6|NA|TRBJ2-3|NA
CASSALGDLDTQYF
TGTGCCAGCAGCGCTTTGGGGGACCTGGATACGCAGTATTTT
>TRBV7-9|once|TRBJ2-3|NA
CASSQEARDTQYF
TGTGCCAGCAGCCAAGAGGCCCGAGATACGCAGTATTTT
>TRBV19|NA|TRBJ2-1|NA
CASSIGGSGYNEQFF
TGTGCCAGTAGTATAGGGGGTAGCGGATACAATGAGCAGTTCTTC
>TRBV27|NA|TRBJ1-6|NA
CASSNRAASPLHF
TGTGCCAGCAGTAACCGGGCCGCATCACCCCTCCACTTT
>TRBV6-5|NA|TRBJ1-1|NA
CASSSDMNTEAFF
TGTGCCAGCAGCTCGGACATGAACACTGAAGCTTTCTTT
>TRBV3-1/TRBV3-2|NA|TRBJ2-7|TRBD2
CASSQPTSGSTYEQYF
TGTGCCAGCAGCCAACCTACTAGCGGGAGTACCTACGAGCAGTACTTC
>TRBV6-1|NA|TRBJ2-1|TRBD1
CASSGGQASSYNEQFF
TGTGCCAGCAGTGGAGGACAGGCGAGCTCCTACAATGAGCAGTTCTTC
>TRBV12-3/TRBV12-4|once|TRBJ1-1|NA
CASSLAGAQEAFF
TGTGCCAGCAGTTTAGCGGGGGCGCAGGAAGCTTTCTTT
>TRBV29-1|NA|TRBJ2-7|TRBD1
CSVSTGTGVDEQYF
TGCAGCGTGTCGACCGGGACAGGGGTCGACGAGCAGTACTTC
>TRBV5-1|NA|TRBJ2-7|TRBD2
CASSGGLADYYEQYF
TGCGCCAGCAGCGGAGGGCTAGCGGACTACTACGAGCAGTACTTC
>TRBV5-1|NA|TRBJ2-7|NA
CASSPYDSSYEQYF
TGCGCCAGCAGTCCCTACGACAGCTCCTACGAGCAGTACTTC
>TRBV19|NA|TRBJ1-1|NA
CASSIGAGITEAFF
TGTGCCAGTAGTATAGGTGCAGGGATTACTGAAGCTTTCTTT
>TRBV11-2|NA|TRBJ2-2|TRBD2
CASSLAGGPGELFF
TGTGCCAGCAGCCTAGCGGGGGGCCCCGGGGAGCTGTTTTTT
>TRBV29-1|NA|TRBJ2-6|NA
CSVDGTGANVLTF
TGCAGCGTTGACGGGACTGGGGCCAACGTCCTGACTTTC
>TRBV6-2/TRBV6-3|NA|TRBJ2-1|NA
CASSYGTRGSYNEQFF
TGTGCCAGCAGTTACGGAACCAGGGGATCCTACAATGAGCAGTTCTTC